This TCR beta chain was found in a study of blood T cell repertoires in COVID-19. The junction had 10 bases not matched to a gene; V was cut back by 7 bases and J by 5 bases. The CDR3 runs to 15 residues. The germline V gene encodes CDR1 MDHEN and CDR2 SYDVKM. Data came from immunoSEQ multiplex PCR; TCRdb stores just in-frame clones and leaves some out. Seen here are 110,000 to 150,000 clones, approximately 80% observed once, and the top ten hold approximately 6%. Sequenced input: PBMCs or T cells enriched from blood (not recorded which). This chain links TRBV28 with TRBJ2-7; 11 positions agree with TRBD1. The clonotype originates from a woman aged 50 to 60 who had recovered from COVID-19. CDR3 bases: TGTGCCAGCACCTTAGGGACAGGGGGTCACCACGAGCAGTACGTC. This encodes CASTLGTGGHHEQYV.